The rows below give T cell receptor beta chains drawn from one sample of a study of CD8 T cells in Susac syndrome. TCRdb passed the immunoSEQ multiplex PCR reads through MiXCR, listing each CDR3 protein once. The sample carries 400,000 to 550,000 distinct CDR3 sequences, 85% recorded once. The specimen sequenced was CD8+ T cells from PBMCs. These receptors originate from a human donor with multiple sclerosis. Each CDR3 is given with its conserved first and last residue. Fields, in order: J gene, D gene, V gene, clone size, CDR3 DNA, CDR3 protein. D genes are given only for firm matches. For some rows the clone size is stated as once, few or many, or as a class when expanded; others skip it.

>TRBJ2-5|NA|TRBV5-1|few
TGCGCCAGCAGCTCCCGGGACGGGGAAGAGACCCAGTACTTC
CASSSRDGEETQYF
>TRBJ2-3|TRBD1|TRBV2|NA
TGTGCCAGCAGTGACGGGGAGACAGGGGGCTGGCCAGATACGCAGTATTTT
CASSDGETGGWPDTQYF
>TRBJ1-5|NA|TRBV27|NA
TGTGCCAGCAGTTTATCAGGACCCGATCAGCCCCAGCATTTT
CASSLSGPDQPQHF
>TRBJ2-2|NA|TRBV28|NA
TGTGCCAGCCAGACAGGGCGGGGCACCGGGGAGCTGTTTTTT
CASQTGRGTGELFF
>TRBJ1-2|NA|TRBV7-9|NA
TGTGCCAGCAGCCCAAAAAGGACGACTTTCGGGTCGGGCTACACCTTC
CASSPKRTTFGSGYTF
>TRBJ2-1|NA|TRBV27|NA
TGTGCCAGCAGGGCGGATCTCTACAATGAGCAGTTCTTC
CASRADLYNEQFF
>TRBJ2-7|TRBD2|TRBV6-5|NA
TGTGCCAGCAGTTACGGACAGCGGGGGTCCTACGAGCAGTACTTC
CASSYGQRGSYEQYF
>TRBJ2-7|NA|TRBV28|NA
TGTGCCAGCAGTCCTTCCCACGAGCAGTACTTC
CASSPSHEQYF
>TRBJ2-6|TRBD1|TRBV7-8|NA
TGTGCCAGCAGCCTACCGGGGACAGGGAGGCTAGGTGGGGCCAACGTCCTGACTTTC
CASSLPGTGRLGGANVLTF
>TRBJ1-1|NA|TRBV5-6|NA
TGTGCCAGCACCCCGGGACGGCTGAACACTGAAGCTTTCTTT
CASTPGRLNTEAFF
>TRBJ2-7|TRBD2|TRBV7-9|NA
TGTGCCAGCAGCCACGGACTAGCCTACGAGCAGTACTTC
CASSHGLAYEQYF
>TRBJ2-2|TRBD2|TRBV11-1|once
TGTGCCAGCAGCTCTCGAACCCTAGCGGACACGAACACCGGGGAGCTGTTTTTT
CASSSRTLADTNTGELFF
>TRBJ2-1|NA|TRBV7-9|few
TGTGCCAGCAGCCCAGGGAGAGAGGATGAGCAGTTCTTC
CASSPGREDEQFF
>TRBJ1-1|NA|TRBV29-1|once
TGCAGCGTTGTCGCCGGTGGGGTAGCTTTCTTT
CSVVAGGVAFF
>TRBJ2-1|NA|TRBV27|NA
TGTGCCAGCAGTTCTAGAAACTCCTACAATGAGCAGTTCTTC
CASSSRNSYNEQFF
>TRBJ2-7|NA|TRBV5-1|NA
TGCGCCAGCAGCTTGGGGTTCGGGACGGATTCCTACGAGCAGTACTTC
CASSLGFGTDSYEQYF
>TRBJ1-2|TRBD1|TRBV7-9|NA
TGTGCCAGCAGCAAAGAGACGACAGGGTTCGATGGCTACACCTTC
CASSKETTGFDGYTF
>TRBJ1-2|NA|TRBV10-3|once
TGTGCCATCAAAGGGGGAGAGGTCACCGGCCTTAACTATGGCTACACCTTC
CAIKGGEVTGLNYGYTF
>TRBJ1-5|NA|TRBV11-2|NA
TGTGCCAGCAGCTTAGATCTGGGAGGGGGTGATCAGCCCCAGCATTTT
CASSLDLGGGDQPQHF
>TRBJ1-2|NA|TRBV27|once
TGTGCCAGCAGTTTATCATCGCCGACTAACTATGGCTACACCTTC
CASSLSSPTNYGYTF
>TRBJ2-1|NA|TRBV9|NA
TGTGCCAGCAGCGTAGACGGGGGATCCTACAATGAGCAGTTCTTC
CASSVDGGSYNEQFF
>TRBJ2-7|NA|TRBV28|NA
TGTGCCAGCAGGTCTCGGGACGGCCCCTACGAGCAGTACTTC
CASRSRDGPYEQYF
>TRBJ2-1|NA|TRBV27|once
TGTGCCAGCAGTTACGGGACTTCTAAAAATGAGCAGTTCTTC
CASSYGTSKNEQFF
>TRBJ1-1|NA|TRBV27|NA
TGTGCCAGCAGTTTCTCGGGGCGGACTGAAGCTTTCTTT
CASSFSGRTEAFF
>TRBJ1-3|NA|TRBV6-5|few
TGTGCCAGCAGCCCCGATGGAAACACCATATATTTT
CASSPDGNTIYF
>TRBJ1-2|NA|TRBV7-9|NA
TGTGCCAGCAGCCCATTGGGGGGAGGCTATGGCTACACCTTC
CASSPLGGGYGYTF
>TRBJ1-4|NA|TRBV24-1|NA
TGTGCCACCAGTGACGGGGTTGGTGAAAAACTGTTTTTT
CATSDGVGEKLFF
>TRBJ2-2|TRBD1|TRBV6-5|once
TGTGCCAGCAGTTCAACGGGACAGGGGGTCTCCGGGGAGCTGTTTTTT
CASSSTGQGVSGELFF
>TRBJ2-7|TRBD1|TRBV6-5|NA
TGTGCCAGCAGGACAGGGGACCGGAACGAGCAGTACTTC
CASRTGDRNEQYF
>TRBJ2-3|TRBD2|TRBV20-1|NA
TGCAGTGCTAGAGATCGTGCTCTAGCGGTTAACACAGATACGCAGTATTTT
CSARDRALAVNTDTQYF
>TRBJ2-1|NA|TRBV6-4|NA
TGTGCCAGCAGTGACAGGGTTGGTGATCTCAATGAGCAGTTCTTC
CASSDRVGDLNEQFF
>TRBJ2-1|NA|TRBV2|NA
TGTGCCAGCAGTGCTTATTGGGGGAATGAGCAGTTCTTC
CASSAYWGNEQFF
>TRBJ2-1|TRBD1|TRBV27|few
TGTGCCAGCAGGCATGGGACAGGGGGCTCCTACAATGAGCAGTTCTTC
CASRHGTGGSYNEQFF
>TRBJ2-3|TRBD1|TRBV15|NA
TGTGCCACCAGCGGAACTACGTATTACAGGGGAGAGGCAGATACGCAGTATTTT
CATSGTTYYRGEADTQYF
>TRBJ2-2|TRBD2|TRBV9|NA
TGTGCCAGCAGCGTGTTCTCTAGCGGGGTGCGGGAGCTGTTTTTT
CASSVFSSGVRELFF
>TRBJ2-7|TRBD2|TRBV7-9|NA
TGTGCCAGCAGCTCCTGGGTGGTTAGCGGGAGCCTGTTAGTACACGAGCAGTACTTC
CASSSWVVSGSLLVHEQYF
>TRBJ2-5|NA|TRBV6-5|once
TGTGCCAGCAGTTACTTCTCCAGGGAGGACCTACAAGAGACCCAGTACTTC
CASSYFSREDLQETQYF
>TRBJ2-3|NA|TRBV28|NA
TGTGCCAGCAGTTTTTTCTCCATAGCGTCTAGCACAGATACGCAGTATTTT
CASSFFSIASSTDTQYF
>TRBJ1-4|NA|TRBV7-8|NA
TGTGCCAGCAGCTTAAATGTTGGGGAACTAAAGCCTAATGAAAAACTGTTTTTT
CASSLNVGELKPNEKLFF
>TRBJ2-7|TRBD2|TRBV4-1|NA
TGCGCCAGCAGCCGCGGGGGTGTACACGAGCAGTACTTC
CASSRGGVHEQYF
>TRBJ1-4|TRBD1|TRBV6-5|NA
TGTGCCAGCAGTCCCACAGGGGCAACTAATGAAAAACTGTTTTTT
CASSPTGATNEKLFF
>TRBJ2-5|NA|TRBV6-1|once
TGTGCCAGCAGTCGGTCGCCTGCAGGGCTACCCCAAGAGACCCAGTACTTC
CASSRSPAGLPQETQYF
>TRBJ2-7|NA|TRBV30|NA
TGTGCCTGGACTACCGGGGCCTTCCCCTACGAGCAGTACTTC
CAWTTGAFPYEQYF